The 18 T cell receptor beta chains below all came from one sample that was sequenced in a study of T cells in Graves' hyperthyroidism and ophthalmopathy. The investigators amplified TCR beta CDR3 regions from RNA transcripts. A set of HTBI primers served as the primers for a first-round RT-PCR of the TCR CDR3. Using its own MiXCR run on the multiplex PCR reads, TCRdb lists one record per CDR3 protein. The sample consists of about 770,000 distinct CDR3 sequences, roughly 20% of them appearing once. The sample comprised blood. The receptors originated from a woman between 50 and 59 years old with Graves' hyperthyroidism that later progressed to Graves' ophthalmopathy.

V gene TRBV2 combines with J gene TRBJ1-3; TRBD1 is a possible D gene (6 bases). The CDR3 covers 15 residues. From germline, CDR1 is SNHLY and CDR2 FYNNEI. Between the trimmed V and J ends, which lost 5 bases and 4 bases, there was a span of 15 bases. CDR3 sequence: CASSILTGIGNTIYF. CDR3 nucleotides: TGTGCCAGCAGTATACTAACAGGGATCGGAAACACCATATATTTT.

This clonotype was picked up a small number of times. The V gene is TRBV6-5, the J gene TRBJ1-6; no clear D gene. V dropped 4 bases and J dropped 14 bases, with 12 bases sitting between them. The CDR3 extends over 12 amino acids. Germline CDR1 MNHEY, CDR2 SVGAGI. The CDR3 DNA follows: TGTGCCAGCAGTTCTGTGGACGAGTCCCTCCACTTT. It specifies CASSSVDESLHF.

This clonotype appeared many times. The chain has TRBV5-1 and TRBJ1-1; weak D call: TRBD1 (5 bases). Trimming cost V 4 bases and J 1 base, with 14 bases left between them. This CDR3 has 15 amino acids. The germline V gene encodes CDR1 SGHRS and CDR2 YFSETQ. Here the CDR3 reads CASSPTGHTNTEAFF. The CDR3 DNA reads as TGCGCCAGCAGCCCGACCGGACACACGAACACTGAAGCTTTCTTT.

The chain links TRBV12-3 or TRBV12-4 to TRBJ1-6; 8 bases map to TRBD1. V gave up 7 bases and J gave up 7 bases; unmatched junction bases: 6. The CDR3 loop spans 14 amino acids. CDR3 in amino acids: CASKLTGANSPLHF. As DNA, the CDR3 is TGTGCCAGCAAACTGACAGGGGCAAATTCACCCCTCCACTTT.

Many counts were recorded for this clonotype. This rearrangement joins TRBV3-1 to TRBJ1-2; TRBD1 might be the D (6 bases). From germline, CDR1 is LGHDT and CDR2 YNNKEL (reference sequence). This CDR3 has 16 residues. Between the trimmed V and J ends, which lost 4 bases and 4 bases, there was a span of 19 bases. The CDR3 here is CASSRVYKQGVYGYTF. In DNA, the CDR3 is TGTGCCAGCAGCCGCGTATATAAACAGGGAGTCTATGGCTACACCTTC.

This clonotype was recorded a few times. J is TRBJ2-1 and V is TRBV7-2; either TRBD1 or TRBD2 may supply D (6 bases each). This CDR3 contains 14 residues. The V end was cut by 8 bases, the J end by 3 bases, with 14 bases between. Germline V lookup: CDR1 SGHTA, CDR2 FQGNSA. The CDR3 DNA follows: TGTGCCAGCTTCGGGGGCCCGGGCTACAATGAGCAGTTCTTC. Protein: CASFGGPGYNEQFF.

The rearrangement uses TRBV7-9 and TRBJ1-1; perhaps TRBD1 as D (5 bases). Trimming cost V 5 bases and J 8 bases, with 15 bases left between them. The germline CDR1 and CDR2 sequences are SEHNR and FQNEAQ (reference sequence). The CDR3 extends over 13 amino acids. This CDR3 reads CASSPAGGSEAFF. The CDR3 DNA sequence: TGTGCCAGCAGCCCGGCGGGGGGGAGCGAAGCTTTCTTT.

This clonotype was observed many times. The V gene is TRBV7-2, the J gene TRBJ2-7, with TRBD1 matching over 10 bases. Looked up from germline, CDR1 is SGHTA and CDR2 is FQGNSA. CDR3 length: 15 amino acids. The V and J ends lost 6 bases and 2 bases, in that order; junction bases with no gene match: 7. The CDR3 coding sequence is TGTGCCAGCAGAACACCGGGACAGGGGACCTACGAGCAGTACTTC. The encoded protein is CASRTPGQGTYEQYF.

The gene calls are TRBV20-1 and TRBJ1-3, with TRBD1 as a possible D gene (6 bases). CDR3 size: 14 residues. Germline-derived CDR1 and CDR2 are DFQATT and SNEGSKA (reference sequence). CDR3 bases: TGCGGGGGCAGGGTTCCGTTCTCTGGAAACACCATATATTTT. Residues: CGGRVPFSGNTIYF.

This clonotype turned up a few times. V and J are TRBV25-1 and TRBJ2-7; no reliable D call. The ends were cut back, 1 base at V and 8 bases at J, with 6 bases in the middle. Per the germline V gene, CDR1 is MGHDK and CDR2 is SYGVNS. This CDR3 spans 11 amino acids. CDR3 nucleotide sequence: TGTGCCAGCAGTGAATCGATCAAGCAGTACTTC. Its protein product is CASSESIKQYF.

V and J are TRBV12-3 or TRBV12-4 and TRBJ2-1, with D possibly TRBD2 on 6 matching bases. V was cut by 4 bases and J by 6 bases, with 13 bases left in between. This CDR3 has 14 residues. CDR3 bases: TGTGCCAGCAGTTGGGGTGCGGGGAGCAATGAGCAGTTCTTC. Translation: CASSWGAGSNEQFF.

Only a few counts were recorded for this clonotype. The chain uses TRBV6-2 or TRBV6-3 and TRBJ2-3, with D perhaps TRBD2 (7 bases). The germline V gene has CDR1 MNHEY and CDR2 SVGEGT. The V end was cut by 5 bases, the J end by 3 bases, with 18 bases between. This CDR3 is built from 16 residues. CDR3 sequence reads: CASSTRGGGITDTQYF. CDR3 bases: TGTGCCAGCAGTACCCGGGGCGGGGGCATTACAGATACGCAGTATTTT.

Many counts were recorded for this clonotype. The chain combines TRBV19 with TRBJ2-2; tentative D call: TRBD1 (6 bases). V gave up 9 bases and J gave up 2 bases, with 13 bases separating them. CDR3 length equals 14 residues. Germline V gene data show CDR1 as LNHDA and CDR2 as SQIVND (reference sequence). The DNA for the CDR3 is TGTGCCAGCAGACCGGGACAAAACACCGGGGAGCTGTTTTTT. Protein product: CASRPGQNTGELFF.

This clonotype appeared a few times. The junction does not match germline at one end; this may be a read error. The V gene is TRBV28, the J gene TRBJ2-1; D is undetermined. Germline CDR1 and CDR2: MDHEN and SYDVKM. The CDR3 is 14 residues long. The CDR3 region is CASGNSPSYNERFF. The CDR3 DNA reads TGTGCCAGCGGGAACAGCCCTTCCTACAATGAGCGGTTCTTC.

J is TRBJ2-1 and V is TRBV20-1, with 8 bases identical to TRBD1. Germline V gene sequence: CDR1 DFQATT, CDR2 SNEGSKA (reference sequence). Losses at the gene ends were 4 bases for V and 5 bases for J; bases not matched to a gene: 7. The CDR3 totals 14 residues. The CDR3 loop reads CSANRGKGNNEQFF. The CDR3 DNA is TGCAGTGCTAACAGGGGGAAGGGGAACAATGAGCAGTTCTTC.

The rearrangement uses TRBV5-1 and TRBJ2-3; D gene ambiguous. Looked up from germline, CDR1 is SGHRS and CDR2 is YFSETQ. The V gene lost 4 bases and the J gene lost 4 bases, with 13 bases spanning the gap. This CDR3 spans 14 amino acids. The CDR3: CASSAPNRADTQYF. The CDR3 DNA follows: TGCGCCAGCAGCGCCCCGAACAGAGCAGATACGCAGTATTTT.

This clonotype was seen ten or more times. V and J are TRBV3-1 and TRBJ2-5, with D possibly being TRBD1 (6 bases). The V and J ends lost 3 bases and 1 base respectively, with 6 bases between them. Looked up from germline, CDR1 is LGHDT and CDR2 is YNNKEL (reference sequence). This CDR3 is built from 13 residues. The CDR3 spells CASSHRGQETQYF. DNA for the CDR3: TGTGCCAGCAGCCACAGGGGCCAAGAGACCCAGTACTTC.

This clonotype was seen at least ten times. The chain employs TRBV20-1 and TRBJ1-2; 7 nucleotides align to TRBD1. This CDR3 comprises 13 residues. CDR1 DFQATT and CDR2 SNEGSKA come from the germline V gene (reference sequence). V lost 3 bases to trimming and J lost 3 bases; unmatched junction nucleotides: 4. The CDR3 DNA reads TGCAGTGCTAGCACAGGGGTAGACTATGGCTACACCTTC. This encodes CSASTGVDYGYTF.